This T cell receptor (beta chain) was documented in a study of T cell responses to AZD1222 COVID-19 vaccine. Assay used: immunoSEQ multiplex PCR; TCRdb lists only in-frame clones, some missing. The sample holds 140,000 to 150,000 clones, 80% to 90% seen once. Study results and limitations: It was only a handful of AZD1222 recipients who were seropositive at baseline.

Details on this clone: The antigen is undetermined.

The V gene lost 1 base and the J gene lost 4 bases, with 6 bases spanning the gap. CDR3 length equals 12 residues. The germline V gene has CDR1 GTSNPN and CDR2 SVGIG (reference sequence). This clonotype was sampled from an adult in good health. The V gene is TRBV30, the J gene TRBJ2-3; no definite D call. The sequences come from peripheral blood, collected on day 0 of AZD1222 vaccination. The CDR3 protein is CAWSGPPDTQYF. CDR3 in DNA: TGTGCCTGGAGTGGTCCCCCAGATACGCAGTATTTT.